The subject of this entry is one T cell receptor (beta chain). Many counts were recorded for this clonotype. No antigen is known for it. Base qualities were left out, and no much larger clone turns up one base away. A patient counted as having stable Graves' hyperthyroidism if no progression to ophthalmopathy occurred over 18 months of follow-up. Hyperthyroidism patients were newly diagnosed, with disease duration under 2 months, and aged 18 to 65 years. Any patient with an uncontrolled infection, another autoimmune disease, pregnancy or lactation was excluded. Diagnoses were based on clinical symptoms, serum thyroxine and TRAb, thyroid ultrasound and orbital computed tomography. Ficoll-Paque density gradient centrifugation was used to isolate PBMCs from approximately 11 ml of fresh peripheral blood. Total RNA was extracted using Trizol reagent, and RNA quality was assessed on an Agilent 2100 Bioanalyzer.

Amplification of TCR beta CDR3 regions was carried out from RNA transcripts. A first-round RT-PCR of the TCR CDR3 used the HTBI primer set with the Qiagen OneStep RT-PCR kit. A second multiplex PCR round built the libraries, followed by size selection and purification. The libraries were sequenced on an Illumina HiSeq2000 using paired-end 100 bp reads. For the original study's pipeline: SOAPnuke was used to process the raw data, throwing out any read that contained adapters or uncalled bases, had a mean Phred below 15, or lacked an exact constant-primer or identifier match. High-quality paired reads were merged using COPE v1.2.5, and each unique nucleotide sequence was defined as a clonotype. Clonotypes were aligned to IMGT TRBV, TRBD and TRBJ reference segments using MiTCR v1.1. The analysis included only V-J combinations with a frequency above 0.0001, which together covered about 99% of the repertoires. The TCS score was defined as F50 (clonal expansion) divided by E x V (chaos), with BLOSUM62-based TCRdist calculated between CDR3 peptides within each V-J. Welch's t-statistics and random forest reduced roughly 500 V-J features to 10 to 15, which were used in a naive Bayes classifier (R e1071). The public reads were reprocessed in TCRdb via fastp at Q25 and MiXCR, keeping in-frame beta chains. Entries are consolidated by CDR3 protein sequence, retaining the most common genes and DNA. For this entry, the V and J calls and clone size follow TCRdb and not the study's own pipeline. This sample lists approximately 710,000 distinct CDR3 sequences; 17% were detected once. The biggest ten clones account for about 14% of the sample.

This sample was taken from a study of T cells in Graves' hyperthyroidism and ophthalmopathy (dated by TCRdb to between 2018 and 2020). For context, the study as a whole: Peripheral blood was sampled at the time of initial diagnosis, prior to any treatment. TCR V-J signatures able to tell the groups apart were searched for in a discovery cohort of some 97 patients, of whom 43 had Graves' ophthalmopathy and about 55 had stable Graves' hyperthyroidism. Whether ophthalmopathy could be predicted prospectively was tested in an independent validation cohort made up of under 20 hyperthyroidism patients plus 17 patients who later progressed to ophthalmopathy. The approximately 98 discovery patients were randomly divided into training and test sets at a 7:3 ratio. The study also compared thyroid tissue and blood T-cell repertoires from five or six Graves' hyperthyroidism patients. Following sampling, methimazole starting at 30 mg daily was given to hyperthyroidism patients, and high-dose intravenous methylprednisolone was given to ophthalmopathy patients. The paper reports TCR Vbeta CDR3 sequencing of approximately 140 peripheral blood samples: 43 ophthalmopathy, over 70 hyperthyroidism and around 17 progressor patients. Results the study describes overall, beyond this receptor: Most expanded thyroid clonotypes (frequency above 0.001) were also detected in blood, suggesting blood repertoires may reflect thyroid immune responses. Ophthalmopathy was separated from stable hyperthyroidism by a 13 V-J signature model, with around 90% sensitivity and about 81% specificity obtained in cross-validation and 80%/75% obtained in testing. In validation, progression to ophthalmopathy was predicted by the model with around 71% sensitivity and 72% to 85% specificity, a median of 6.5 months before onset. No statistical method was used to fix the sample size in advance, and group allocation was not hidden from the investigators.

CDR1 and CDR2 are read off the germline V gene as SGHAT and FQNNGV. At the junction V is shortened by 3 bases and J by 8 bases, with 27 bases in between. The CDR3 runs 18 amino acids, cysteine and phenylalanine included. Just the 54-base CDR3 DNA is kept, in frame starting at base 1. This receptor chain uses TRBV11-2 and TRBJ2-3; the D gene cannot be resolved beyond TRBD1 or TRBD2, each matching 7 bases. Material: blood. The receptor was derived from a man aged 45-60 years with Graves' hyperthyroidism. Here is the DNA: TGTGCCAGCAGCTTTCTCAGGGGGGGGATCCTAATGGGAGGTACGCAGTATTTT. Translated, this gives CASSFLRGGILMGGTQYF.